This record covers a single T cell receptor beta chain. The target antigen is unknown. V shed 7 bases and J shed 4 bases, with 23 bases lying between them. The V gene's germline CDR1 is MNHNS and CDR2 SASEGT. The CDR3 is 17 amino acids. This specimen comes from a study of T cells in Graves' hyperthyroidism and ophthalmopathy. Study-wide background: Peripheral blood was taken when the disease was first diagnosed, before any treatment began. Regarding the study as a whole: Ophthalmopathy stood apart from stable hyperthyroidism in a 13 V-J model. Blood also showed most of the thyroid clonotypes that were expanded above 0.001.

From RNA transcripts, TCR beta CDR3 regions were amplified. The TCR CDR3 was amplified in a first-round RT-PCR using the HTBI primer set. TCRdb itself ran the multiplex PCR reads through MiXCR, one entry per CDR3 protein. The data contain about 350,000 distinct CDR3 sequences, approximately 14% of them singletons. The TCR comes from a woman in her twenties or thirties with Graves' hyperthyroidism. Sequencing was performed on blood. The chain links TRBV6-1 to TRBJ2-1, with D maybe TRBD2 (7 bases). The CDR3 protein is CASNKGGWQNKYNEQFF. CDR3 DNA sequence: TGTGCCAGCAACAAGGGGGGGTGGCAAAACAAGTACAATGAGCAGTTCTTC.